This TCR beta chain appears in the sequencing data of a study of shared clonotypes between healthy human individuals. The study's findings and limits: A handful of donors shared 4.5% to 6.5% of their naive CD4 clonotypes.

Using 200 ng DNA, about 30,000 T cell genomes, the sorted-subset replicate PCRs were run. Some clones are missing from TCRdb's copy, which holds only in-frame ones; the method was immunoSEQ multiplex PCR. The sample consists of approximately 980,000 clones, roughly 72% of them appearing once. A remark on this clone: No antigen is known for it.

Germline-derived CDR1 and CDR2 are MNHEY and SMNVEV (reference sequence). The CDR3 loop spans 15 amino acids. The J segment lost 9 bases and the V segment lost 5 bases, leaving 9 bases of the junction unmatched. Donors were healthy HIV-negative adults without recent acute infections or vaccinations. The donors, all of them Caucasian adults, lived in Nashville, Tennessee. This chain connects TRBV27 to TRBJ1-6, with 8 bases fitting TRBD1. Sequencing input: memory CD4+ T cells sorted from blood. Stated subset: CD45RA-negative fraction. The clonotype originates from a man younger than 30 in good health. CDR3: CASSLAGGVGSPLHF. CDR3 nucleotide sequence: TGTGCCAGCAGTCTAGCAGGGGGCGTCGGTTCACCCCTCCACTTT.